Listed below are T cell receptor beta chains from one sample, sequenced in a study of cytomegalovirus exposure and HLA in healthy donors. Here immunoSEQ multiplex PCR was the method, and the copy in TCRdb shows in-frame clones only, minus some. Counted here are roughly 200,000 clones, more than 60% occurring once; the ten biggest clones make up roughly 1.5%. Material for sequencing was PBMCs. The source is a middle-aged man in good health and CMV-seronegative. Both conserved end residues are part of each CDR3. The D gene is left open where the match is weak. Clone size appears in some rows only: once, few, many, or a class for an expanded clone.

v_call	j_call	clone_size	d_call	cdr3_aa	cdr3_nt
TRBV5-1	TRBJ1-3	.	TRBD1	CASREGTASSGNTIYF	TGCGCCAGCAGAGAAGGGACAGCCTCCTCTGGAAACACCATATATTTT
TRBV9	TRBJ2-3	once	TRBD2	CASSVAGTSGGDTQYF	TGTGCCAGCAGCGTAGCTGGGACTAGCGGAGGGGATACGCAGTATTTT
TRBV29-1	TRBJ2-2	.	TRBD1	CSVAGQGSGELFF	TGCAGCGTTGCGGGACAGGGGAGCGGGGAGCTGTTTTTT
TRBV25-1	TRBJ2-6	.	.	CASSEFSGGANVLTF	TGTGCCAGCAGTGAGTTTTCGGGTGGGGCCAACGTCCTGACTTTC
TRBV28	TRBJ2-1	.	TRBD2	CASRSGSSYNEQFF	TGTGCCAGCAGAAGCGGGAGTTCCTACAATGAGCAGTTCTTC
TRBV28	TRBJ2-7	.	TRBD2	CASSLQGGRRREQYF	TGTGCCAGCAGTTTACAGGGCGGGAGGAGGCGCGAGCAGTACTTC
TRBV27	TRBJ2-5	.	TRBD1	CASKDRGLPLETQYF	TGTGCCAGCAAGGACAGGGGGCTGCCGTTGGAGACCCAGTACTTC
TRBV4-2	TRBJ2-1	.	TRBD2	CASSQVLAGGPYNEQFF	TGTGCCAGCAGCCAAGTTCTAGCGGGGGGACCCTACAATGAGCAGTTCTTC
TRBV5-1	TRBJ1-1	.	.	CASSLLLATEAFF	TGCGCCAGCAGTCTTTTATTGGCCACTGAAGCTTTCTTT
TRBV19	TRBJ2-5	.	TRBD1	CASSAGQGGETQYF	TGTGCCAGTAGTGCCGGACAGGGGGGAGAGACCCAGTACTTC
TRBV6-6	TRBJ2-7	.	.	CASRKDSPYEQYF	TGTGCCAGCAGAAAGGACAGCCCCTACGAGCAGTACTTC
TRBV4-1	TRBJ2-6	.	TRBD2	CASSISGSSSGANVLTF	TGCGCCAGCAGCATTAGCGGGAGCTCCTCTGGGGCCAACGTCCTGACTTTC
TRBV28	TRBJ2-1	few	.	CASSLWVEGLEQFF	TGTGCCAGCAGTTTATGGGTAGAGGGTCTTGAGCAGTTCTTC
TRBV27	TRBJ2-7	.	.	CASRYTGRSSYEQYF	TGTGCCAGCAGGTACACAGGTAGGAGCTCCTACGAGCAGTACTTC
TRBV11-2	TRBJ2-7	.	.	CASRLGRTGSEQYF	TGTGCCAGCAGATTGGGCAGGACGGGGTCGGAGCAGTACTTC
TRBV5-4	TRBJ2-7	.	TRBD1	CASSLASWTGEQYF	TGTGCCAGCAGCTTGGCCTCTTGGACAGGCGAGCAGTACTTC
TRBV4-1	TRBJ2-1	.	TRBD2	CASSQAGTRAYNEQFF	TGCGCCAGCAGCCAAGCCGGGACTAGAGCCTACAATGAGCAGTTCTTC
TRBV4-1	TRBJ2-7	.	.	CASSQPGAVNEQYF	TGCGCCAGCAGCCAGCCTGGGGCGGTGAACGAGCAGTACTTC
TRBV18	TRBJ1-2	few	.	CASSPETGPYGYTF	TGTGCCAGCTCACCCGAGACAGGCCCTTATGGCTACACCTTC
TRBV9	TRBJ2-5	.	TRBD1	CASSPGQGETQYF	TGTGCCAGCAGCCCGGGACAGGGGGAGACCCAGTACTTC
TRBV6-1	TRBJ1-2	few	TRBD1	CASLDRDRVRGYTF	TGTGCCAGCCTTGACCGGGACAGGGTTCGTGGCTACACCTTC
TRBV11-2	TRBJ2-1	.	TRBD2	CASSLIAGGVYEQFF	TGTGCCAGCAGCTTAATAGCGGGAGGAGTCTATGAGCAGTTCTTC
TRBV19	TRBJ2-3	few	.	CASSIRAGITDTQYF	TGTGCCAGTAGTATTAGGGCAGGGATCACAGATACGCAGTATTTT
TRBV5-1	TRBJ1-5	.	.	CASSLSGGGQPQHF	TGCGCCAGCAGCTTGTCGGGGGGCGGTCAGCCCCAGCATTTT
TRBV5-1	TRBJ1-2	.	.	CASSLQGYTGYTF	TGCGCCAGCAGCTTGCAGGGTTATACTGGCTACACCTTC
TRBV27	TRBJ2-1	.	TRBD2	CASSLAGYSSYNEQFF	TGTGCCAGCAGTCTAGCGGGGTACAGCTCCTACAATGAGCAGTTCTTC
TRBV6-1	TRBJ1-1	.	.	CASSERTVTPLNTEAFF	TGTGCCAGCAGTGAAAGGACAGTGACTCCCCTGAACACTGAAGCTTTCTTT
TRBV12-1	TRBJ2-2	.	.	CASSLGKGGHTGELFF	TGTGCCAGCAGCTTAGGTAAGGGAGGTCACACCGGGGAGCTGTTTTTT
TRBV5-6	TRBJ1-2	.	.	CASSLDRDGYTF	TGTGCCAGCAGCTTGGACAGAGATGGCTACACCTTC